This T cell receptor beta chain was obtained from a study of T cell responses to AZD1222 COVID-19 vaccine. Profiled with immunoSEQ multiplex PCR; TCRdb holds only in-frame clones, not every one. The table has 200,000 or so clones, over 80% seen once. This CDR3 comprises 15 residues. Looked up from germline, CDR1 is SGHRS and CDR2 is YFSETQ. V lost 2 bases, J lost 0 bases, and 10 bases lay in between. Study-level points and caveats: Sampling captured repertoires only after the peak T cell response.

A remark on this clone: Its antigen is as yet unknown.

The specimen comprised peripheral blood, sampled on day 0 of AZD1222 vaccination. The receptor comes from an adult in good health. This chain joins TRBV5-1 and TRBJ2-3; unclear D gene. In DNA form, the CDR3 reads TGCGCCAGCAGCTTAATCCCCTCTAGCACAGATACGCAGTATTTT. The encoded protein is CASSLIPSSTDTQYF.